Listed below are T cell receptor beta chains from one sample, sequenced in a study of blood T cell repertoires in COVID-19. Using immunoSEQ multiplex PCR, the repertoire was profiled, and TCRdb retains in-frame clones only, with some absent. Seen here are a few hundred thousand clones, about 83% observed once, and the top ten hold roughly 7%. What was sequenced was peripheral blood. Source of these receptors: a woman in her forties or fifties with acute or convalescent COVID-19. The CDR3 runs from the conserved cysteine through the conserved F or W. The D gene is left open where the match is weak. The size field is filled for only some rows; it gives once, few, many or a size class.

j_call: TRBJ2-1
clone_size: -
d_call: -
v_call: TRBV7-9
cdr3_aa: CASSSTGKGQGYNEQFF
cdr3_nt: TGTGCCAGCAGCTCTACAGGGAAGGGTCAGGGATACAATGAGCAGTTCTTC

j_call: TRBJ2-7
clone_size: -
d_call: -
v_call: TRBV3-1/TRBV3-2
cdr3_aa: CASSQGPSETYEQYF
cdr3_nt: TGTGCCAGCAGCCAAGGCCCTAGCGAAACCTACGAGCAGTACTTC

j_call: TRBJ2-5
clone_size: -
d_call: -
v_call: TRBV1
cdr3_aa: CTSSQEGRGQETQYF
cdr3_nt: TGCACCAGCAGCCAAGAAGGGAGGGGCCAAGAGACCCAGTACTTC

j_call: TRBJ2-2
clone_size: -
d_call: TRBD2
v_call: TRBV7-2
cdr3_aa: CASSQSGGITGELFF
cdr3_nt: TGTGCCAGCAGCCAGAGCGGGGGGATCACCGGGGAGCTGTTTTTT

j_call: TRBJ1-2
clone_size: few
d_call: TRBD1
v_call: TRBV14
cdr3_aa: CASSHLQGAHGYTF
cdr3_nt: TGTGCCAGCAGCCATCTACAGGGGGCGCATGGCTACACCTTC

j_call: TRBJ2-7
clone_size: -
d_call: -
v_call: TRBV30
cdr3_aa: CAWSRQATAEQYF
cdr3_nt: TGTGCCTGGAGTCGACAGGCCACAGCCGAGCAGTACTTC

j_call: TRBJ2-3
clone_size: -
d_call: TRBD2
v_call: TRBV28
cdr3_aa: CASRPSGGNTDTQYF
cdr3_nt: TGTGCCAGCAGACCGAGCGGGGGGAACACAGATACGCAGTATTTT

j_call: TRBJ2-7
clone_size: -
d_call: -
v_call: TRBV5-5
cdr3_aa: CASSLWGSGGEQYF
cdr3_nt: TGTGCCAGCAGCTTGTGGGGGTCTGGAGGGGAGCAGTACTTC

j_call: TRBJ1-4
clone_size: -
d_call: -
v_call: TRBV7-9
cdr3_aa: CASSLDLTAGGEKLFF
cdr3_nt: TGTGCCAGCAGCTTAGATTTGACAGCTGGCGGAGAAAAACTGTTTTTT

j_call: TRBJ2-1
clone_size: -
d_call: -
v_call: TRBV5-1
cdr3_aa: CASSLESRVYNEQFF
cdr3_nt: TGCGCCAGCAGCTTGGAGAGCAGGGTCTACAATGAGCAGTTCTTC

j_call: TRBJ2-5
clone_size: few
d_call: -
v_call: TRBV5-6
cdr3_aa: CASSPYNRGGETQYF
cdr3_nt: TGTGCCAGCAGCCCCTACAACAGGGGGGGTGAGACCCAGTACTTC

j_call: TRBJ1-2
clone_size: many
d_call: TRBD1
v_call: TRBV5-1
cdr3_aa: CASTGMGQGAYGYTF
cdr3_nt: TGCGCCAGCACTGGGATGGGACAGGGGGCATATGGCTACACCTTC

j_call: TRBJ1-6
clone_size: -
d_call: -
v_call: TRBV19
cdr3_aa: CASSIAGQSNSPLHF
cdr3_nt: TGTGCCAGTAGTATAGCCGGACAGTCTAATTCACCCCTCCACTTT

j_call: TRBJ1-5
clone_size: -
d_call: -
v_call: TRBV3-1/TRBV3-2
cdr3_aa: CASSLLGSQPQHF
cdr3_nt: TGTGCCAGCAGCCTGCTCGGGAGTCAGCCCCAGCATTTT

j_call: TRBJ2-1
clone_size: -
d_call: TRBD2
v_call: TRBV18
cdr3_aa: CASSPSGLAGNEQFF
cdr3_nt: TGTGCCAGCTCACCGTCGGGACTAGCTGGCAATGAGCAGTTCTTC

j_call: TRBJ2-2
clone_size: -
d_call: -
v_call: TRBV7-2
cdr3_aa: CASSTDASTGELFF
cdr3_nt: TGTGCCAGCAGCACAGACGCATCCACCGGGGAGCTGTTTTTT

j_call: TRBJ2-1
clone_size: -
d_call: TRBD1
v_call: TRBV5-4
cdr3_aa: CASSRLDRPNEQFF
cdr3_nt: TGTGCCAGCAGCCGCCTGGACAGGCCAAATGAGCAGTTCTTC

j_call: TRBJ1-4
clone_size: -
d_call: -
v_call: TRBV4-3
cdr3_aa: CASSHSGAQDEKLFF
cdr3_nt: TGCGCCAGCAGCCATTCAGGGGCGCAGGATGAAAAACTGTTTTTT

j_call: TRBJ1-3
clone_size: -
d_call: -
v_call: TRBV4-3
cdr3_aa: CASSKDRAGSGNTIYF
cdr3_nt: TGCGCCAGCAGCAAAGACCGCGCCGGGTCTGGAAACACCATATATTTT

j_call: TRBJ2-5
clone_size: -
d_call: -
v_call: TRBV5-6
cdr3_aa: CASSPWDSLRGSQYF
cdr3_nt: TGTGCCAGCAGCCCGTGGGACAGCCTCCGGGGGTCCCAGTACTTC

j_call: TRBJ2-5
clone_size: once
d_call: TRBD1
v_call: TRBV19
cdr3_aa: CATPDRGETQYF
cdr3_nt: TGTGCCACCCCCGACAGGGGGGAGACCCAGTACTTC

j_call: TRBJ2-1
clone_size: -
d_call: -
v_call: TRBV28
cdr3_aa: CASSFSRAGAQFF
cdr3_nt: TGTGCCAGCAGTTTCTCCAGGGCAGGGGCGCAGTTCTTC

j_call: TRBJ2-1
clone_size: few
d_call: TRBD2
v_call: TRBV30
cdr3_aa: CAWSLRSGTSVYNEQFF
cdr3_nt: TGTGCCTGGAGCTTGAGGTCCGGGACTAGCGTTTACAATGAGCAGTTCTTC